This entry lists 5 T cell receptor beta chains sequenced from one sample in a study of blood T cells in healthy people across ages. Next came a second PCR, run for roughly 6 to 11 cycles, which used a sample-barcoded 5' primer along with a J-beta primer mix. MiXCR, applied by TCRdb to the 5' RACE reads, yields one record per CDR3 protein. The sample records around 800,000 distinct CDR3 sequences, around 25% being singletons. The same data also went into a second study, on T cells of mothers and their children.

The sequencing sample was made of blood. All receptors derive from a boy younger than 18 in good health.

The chain is built from TRBV28 and TRBJ2-5; either TRBD1 or TRBD2 may supply D (6 bases each). TRBJ2-1 explains the end of the DNA better; the J call may be wrong. CDR1 and CDR2 from the germline V gene are MDHEN and SYDVKM. The CDR3 contains 15 residues. CDR3 coding DNA: TGTGCCAGCCATCGGTATGCGAAGGGGGGCAATGAGCAGTTCTTC. This gives the protein CASHRYAKGGNEQFF.

The V and J genes are TRBV2 and TRBJ2-3, with 10 positions matching TRBD2. This CDR3 region has 15 residues. V lost 8 bases and J lost 0; bases outside the gene matches: 5. Germline lookup yields CDR1 SNHLY and CDR2 FYNNEI. In DNA form, the CDR3 reads TGTGCCAGCGGGAGCGGGGGGGCCAGCACAGATACGCAGTATTTT. Its translation is CASGSGGASTDTQYF.

The gene calls are TRBV20-1 and TRBJ2-6; TRBD2 is a possible D gene (6 bases). Germline V gene data show CDR1 as DFQATT and CDR2 as SNEGSKA (reference sequence). V was clipped by 1 base and J by 2 bases, with 15 bases between them. The CDR3 is 17 amino acids. CDR3 nucleotide sequence: TGCAGTGCTAGAGGTCCCCCCGCGGGGCCTGGGGCCAACGTCCTGACTTTC. It is translated as CSARGPPAGPGANVLTF.

This clonotype has more than one count but fewer than ten. This chain joins TRBV6-2 or TRBV6-3 and TRBJ2-1; no definite D call. V lost 5 bases, J lost 3 bases, and 5 bases lay in between. Germline CDR1 MNHEY, CDR2 SVGEGT. The CDR3 covers 12 residues. In DNA, the CDR3 is TGTGCCAGCAGTGGGTTCTACAATGAGCAGTTCTTC. Translation: CASSGFYNEQFF.

Points on this clonotype: With a much larger clone just one base away, this may be a read error. The chain joins TRBV7-3 to TRBJ2-5; 7 positions agree with TRBD2. TRBJ2-7 explains the end of the DNA better; the J call may be wrong. CDR3 length: 15 residues. Germline V gene data show CDR1 as SGHTA and CDR2 as FQGTGA. The CDR3: CASSLAASGFYEQYF. The CDR3 DNA follows: TGTGCCAGCAGCTTAGCGGCTAGCGGATTCTACGAGCAGTACTTC.